The clone carrying this TCR beta chain was detected a few times. This record belongs to a study of blood T cell repertoires in COVID-19. Measured with immunoSEQ multiplex PCR; TCRdb has only the in-frame clones, and not every one. The table records some 200,000 clones, around 85% of them present only once. It was during active infection that Seattle patients were enrolled and then longitudinally followed. V lost 5 bases and J lost 2; bases outside the gene matches: 4. Germline V gives CDR1 SGHTA, CDR2 FQGNSA. CDR3 length equals 15 residues. This rearrangement joins TRBV7-2 to TRBJ2-3; 10 nucleotides agree with TRBD1. The TCR sequence derives from a woman in her sixties or seventies with COVID-19, enrolled during active disease. Sequencing was performed on peripheral blood. In DNA form, the CDR3 reads TGTGCCAGCAGCCCCGACAGGGGGCACACAGATACGCAGTATTTT. It encodes CASSPDRGHTDTQYF.